The present T cell receptor (beta chain) was sequenced within a study of read filtering for tumor transcriptome and immune sequencing. Looking at the study overall: Patients were some 16 male and roughly 15 female, mean age roughly 70 years, range about 45 to 85.

Study-level points and caveats: Correlation between methods rose after single-read clonotypes were removed.

There are a few counts of this clonotype. Its antigen is not known. A much larger clone differs by one base, so this may be a read error. The library was built from roughly 400 ng RNA with molecular barcoded adaptors for alpha/delta and beta/gamma chains. TCRdb processed the reads anew with MiXCR; each CDR3 protein has one entry. The sample comprises 100,000 to 150,000 distinct CDR3 sequences, 13% of which are singletons, and more than 6.5% rests with the top ten. The length of the CDR3 is 14 residues. V is TRBV12-3 or TRBV12-4 and J is TRBJ2-5; tentative D call: TRBD1 (5 bases). The clonotype was recovered from a donor older than 35 with multiple myeloma. Material for sequencing was a population of CD138-negative cells sorted from bone marrow. This chain's CDR3 is CASSSQGPKETRYF. CDR3 coding DNA: TGTGCCAGCAGCTCCCAGGGTCCCAAGGAGACCCGGTACTTC.